Each of the 20 T cell receptor beta chains below was sequenced from the same sample in a study of identical twins (TCRdb year 2016). Library construction relied on 5' RACE. Instrument on record: Illumina HiSeq 2000. The public reads were quality trimmed at Q25 with fastp and then assembled into clones with MiXCR by TCRdb, keeping productive beta chains. Each entry merges the rows of one CDR3 protein and shows their most common DNA and genes. This sample is represented by about 690,000 distinct CDR3 sequences; 5.5% to 6.5% of them were singletons. The ten biggest clones cover approximately 1.6% of the sample. The sequenced sample consisted of naive T cells sorted from blood. The intended sense of this specimen's cell subset or site label: cells isolated with a human naive T-cell isolation kit. These receptor sequences come from a man aged 18 to 30 in good health.

In its sample, this clonotype was seen many times. V and J are TRBV12-3 or TRBV12-4 and TRBJ2-2, with 10 bases lining up with TRBD2. J lost 8 bases, V lost 1 base, and 10 bases had no gene match. This CDR3 spans 17 amino acids. The CDR3 loop reads CASSLGPGLAMEGELFF. Written as DNA, the CDR3 is TGTGCCAGCAGTTTAGGACCGGGACTAGCGATGGAGGGGGAGCTGTTTTTT.

There are many counts of this clonotype. J is TRBJ1-1 and V is TRBV7-9; TRBD1 matches at 10 bases. CDR3 size: 15 residues. Germline V gene sequence: CDR1 SEHNR, CDR2 FQNEAQ (reference sequence). After removal of 5 bases from V and 4 bases from J, the junction contained 7 bases not matched to a gene. CDR3 loop: CASSRGTGDGTEAFF. The CDR3 bases are TGTGCCAGCAGCCGGGGGACAGGGGACGGCACTGAAGCTTTCTTT.

The V call is TRBV28, the J call TRBJ2-3, with 9 bases that match TRBD1. This CDR3 is 15 amino acids long. Germline assignment: CDR1 MDHEN and CDR2 SYDVKM. Germline trimming cut 6 bases from V and 10 bases from J; bases unmatched to any gene: 14. CDR3 protein: CASSHPGQGGGSQYF. The CDR3 region has the DNA TGTGCCAGCAGCCACCCGGGACAGGGAGGCGGTTCGCAGTATTTT.

The rearrangement joins TRBV10-1 to TRBJ2-3; D unresolved. The germline gives CDR1 WNHNN, CDR2 SYGVQD (reference sequence). The CDR3 contains 13 residues. The germline V and J ends were trimmed by 7 bases and 5 bases, with 13 bases remaining between them. The CDR3, as DNA: TGCGCCAGCACTGGGAATATAGAAGATACGCAGTATTTT. Amino acid sequence: CASTGNIEDTQYF.

Only a few counts were recorded for this clonotype. The chain recombines TRBV27 with TRBJ2-3; D unresolved. The germline gives CDR1 MNHEY, CDR2 SMNVEV (reference sequence). The germline V and J ends were trimmed by 3 bases and 2 bases, with 12 bases remaining between them. The CDR3 has 15 residues. In nucleotides, the CDR3 is TGTGCCAGCAGTTTGCTTAGTCCCGTCACAGATACGCAGTATTTT. This codes for CASSLLSPVTDTQYF.

This chain joins TRBV2 and TRBJ2-3, with 9 bases identical to TRBD2. The V and J ends lost 0 bases and 2 bases, in that order; junction bases with no gene match: 3. The CDR3 consists of 16 residues. Germline values: CDR1 SNHLY, CDR2 FYNNEI. The CDR3 nucleotides are TGTGCCAGCAGTGAAGCCGGACTAGCGCCCACAGATACGCAGTATTTT. This translates into CASSEAGLAPTDTQYF.

The chain uses TRBV12-3 or TRBV12-4 and TRBJ1-5; D call uncertain. CDR3 size: 15 residues. V was clipped by 1 base and J by 3 bases, with 10 bases between them. The CDR3 DNA reads TGTGCCAGCAGTTTAGAGTTCAGCAACAATCAGCCCCAGCATTTT. This codes for CASSLEFSNNQPQHF.

Ten or more counts support this clonotype. The V gene is TRBV20-1, the J gene TRBJ1-1; D gene unclear. Germline CDR1 is DFQATT and CDR2 is SNEGSKA (reference sequence). V shed 6 bases and J shed 0 bases, with 11 bases lying between them. The CDR3 consists of 13 residues. This CDR3 reads CSAARGMNTEAFF. The CDR3 coding sequence is TGCAGTGCCGCTCGTGGGATGAACACTGAAGCTTTCTTT.

This clonotype was seen more than once but under ten times. The rearrangement uses TRBV9 and TRBJ2-1; no reliable D call. V gave up 4 bases and J gave up 6 bases, with 11 bases separating them. This CDR3 is 13 amino acids long. Germline V gene data show CDR1 as SGDLS and CDR2 as YYNGEE. The CDR3 DNA reads as TGTGCCAGCAGCCCCCCGGAAACCAATGAGCAGTTCTTC. Translating gives CASSPPETNEQFF.

This clonotype appeared a few times. This chain links TRBV12-3 or TRBV12-4 with TRBJ1-3; 9 bases agree with TRBD1. This CDR3 has 16 amino acids. Trimming took 6 bases from V and 5 from J; bases not matched to a gene: 11. The CDR3 DNA reads as TGTGCCAGCAGGGCGGGGACAGGGAGGGTTCGAAACACCATATATTTT. Translating it yields CASRAGTGRVRNTIYF.

V usage is TRBV7-3 and J usage is TRBJ2-2; TRBD2 agrees at 7 bases. V was clipped by 5 bases and J by 6 bases; unmatched bases: 12. CDR1 is SGHTA and CDR2 is FQGTGA in the germline V gene. CDR3 length: 16 amino acids. The CDR3 is CASSQGVGGSSGELFF. CDR3 in DNA: TGTGCCAGCAGCCAAGGCGTTGGCGGGAGTTCCGGGGAGCTGTTTTTT.

The chain has TRBV28 and TRBJ2-7, with TRBD1 matching over 10 bases. V shed 5 bases and J 9 bases; nucleotides not matched to a gene: 10. This CDR3 contains 14 residues. Germline V gene data show CDR1 as MDHEN and CDR2 as SYDVKM. CDR3 protein: CASSLGTGAGVQYF. The DNA of the CDR3 is TGTGCCAGCAGTCTGGGGACAGGGGCGGGAGTGCAGTACTTC.

This clonotype came up a few times. The chain employs TRBV7-3 and TRBJ2-3, with 11 bases fitting TRBD2. Per germline, CDR1 SGHTA and CDR2 FQGTGA. The CDR3 has 15 amino acids. The trim removed 4 bases at V and 6 bases at J, leaving 6 bases unmatched. The CDR3 here is CASSSLAGGMDTQYF. The CDR3 DNA sequence: TGTGCCAGCAGCTCCTTAGCGGGAGGGATGGATACGCAGTATTTT.

This clonotype was detected a few times. CDR3 amino acids: CASSVIRGNTGELFF. DNA for the CDR3: TGTGCCAGCAGCGTCATCAGGGGGAACACCGGGGAGCTGTTTTTT. The chain joins TRBV11-2 to TRBJ2-2, with a possible D match to TRBD1 (6 bases). Germline V gives CDR1 SGHAT, CDR2 FQNNGV. V gave up 5 bases and J gave up 1 base, with 11 bases separating them. This CDR3 has 15 amino acids. The full variable domain, with the rest looked up from reference TRBV11-2 and TRBJ2-2, is EAGVAQSPRYKIIEKRQSVAFWCNPISGHATLYWYQQILGQGPKLLIQFQNNGVVDDSQLPKDRFSAERLKGVDSTLKIQPAKLEDSAVYLCASSVIRGNTGELFFGEGSRLTVL.

This sequence joins TRBV7-6 and TRBJ2-5, with D maybe TRBD1 (6 bases). Germline V gene sequence: CDR1 SGHVS, CDR2 FNYEAQ. Between the trimmed V and J ends, which lost 1 base and 4 bases, there was a span of 10 bases. The CDR3 is 14 residues long. The CDR3 bases are TGTGCCAGCAGCTTAGAGGACAGCTTAGAGACCCAGTACTTC. Residues: CASSLEDSLETQYF.

The J gene is TRBJ2-7, the V gene TRBV15; D remains unclear. The CDR3 consists of 14 residues. V lost 1 base and J lost 5, with 12 bases in between. The germline V gene encodes CDR1 LNHNV and CDR2 YYDKDF (reference sequence). CDR3 coding DNA: TGTGCCACCAGCAGAGGGACCTCACCCCACGAGCAGTACTTC. It codes for CATSRGTSPHEQYF.

The genes are TRBV27 and TRBJ2-7; D unclear. Germline loops: CDR1 MNHEY, CDR2 SMNVEV (reference sequence). V gave up 10 bases and J gave up 9 bases, with 13 bases separating them. This CDR3 spans 10 amino acids. The chain's CDR3 is CATLTAVQYV. In DNA form, the CDR3 reads TGTGCCACCCTCACCGCCGTGCAGTACGTC.

The sample holds many counts of this clonotype. V and J are TRBV29-1 and TRBJ2-2; possible D gene TRBD1, 6 bases. This CDR3 region has 13 residues. Trimming shortened V by 7 bases and J by 3 bases, and 12 bases separated the two germline ends. Germline loops: CDR1 SQVTM, CDR2 ANQGSEA. For the CDR3, the DNA is TGCAGCGCCAGGACAGTCTACACCGGGGAGCTGTTTTTT. Translation: CSARTVYTGELFF.

This clonotype has more than one count but fewer than ten. This chain connects TRBV20-1 to TRBJ2-1; unclear D gene. The germline V and J ends were trimmed by 6 bases and 1 base, with 13 bases remaining between them. Germline values: CDR1 DFQATT, CDR2 SNEGSKA (reference sequence). The CDR3 consists of 14 residues. DNA of the CDR3: TGCAGTGCCTCGGGCCTTGGGTCCTACAATGAGCAGTTCTTC. It is translated as CSASGLGSYNEQFF.

This clonotype has only a few counts. The V gene is TRBV3-1, the J gene TRBJ2-1; 11 bases align to TRBD2. Trimming took 3 bases from V and 0 from J; bases not matched to a gene: 10. Germline lookup yields CDR1 LGHDT and CDR2 YNNKEL (reference sequence). CDR3 length equals 19 residues. The CDR3 DNA sequence: TGTGCCAGCAGCCATAGTCTAGCGGGAGGCCCCCTCTCCTACAATGAGCAGTTCTTC. Translation: CASSHSLAGGPLSYNEQFF.